Below, 3 T cell receptor beta chains from the same sample are listed, as sequenced in a study of PD-L1 blockade in urothelial cancer. The repertoire was sequenced with immunoSEQ multiplex PCR; TCRdb's copy has only in-frame clones and lacks some. The sample carries 53,000 or so clones, about 86% recorded once. The sample consisted of PBMCs, taken around atezolizumab (anti-PD-L1) treatment. The source of these receptors is a man aged 55-75 years with urothelial cancer.

This chain connects TRBV19 to TRBJ2-1; TRBD1 matches at 7 bases. The CDR3 is 16 residues long. Germline V lookup: CDR1 LNHDA, CDR2 SQIVND (reference sequence). V gave up 5 bases and J gave up 9 bases; unmatched junction bases: 16. The CDR3 loop reads CASSGVAGRGRGEQFF. CDR3 DNA sequence: TGTGCCAGTAGTGGCGTCGCGGGCAGGGGGAGAGGTGAGCAGTTCTTC.

The chain recombines TRBV27 with TRBJ2-7, with 8 positions matching TRBD1. Looked up from germline, CDR1 is MNHEY and CDR2 is SMNVEV (reference sequence). The junction had 5 bases not matched to a gene; V was cut back by 4 bases and J by 6 bases. This CDR3 contains 13 residues. CDR3 amino acids: CASSSRTGSEQYF. The CDR3 DNA reads as TGTGCCAGCAGTTCCCGGACAGGGAGCGAGCAGTACTTC.

The J gene is TRBJ1-3, the V gene TRBV7-2; 7 nucleotides align to TRBD1. The CDR3 sequence is 13 residues long. Germline V gene lookup returns CDR1 SGHTA and CDR2 FQGNSA. V was clipped by 1 base and J by 14 bases; unmatched bases: 8. The CDR3 DNA sequence: TGTGCCAGCAGCTTAGTAGATGGGACAGAAGTATATTTT. Protein: CASSLVDGTEVYF. Filled out from reference TRBV7-2 and TRBJ1-3, the complete variable domain reads GAGVSQSPSNKVTEKGKDVELRCDPISGHTALYWYRQSLGQGLEFLIYFQGNSAPDKSGLPSDRFSAERTGGSVSTLTIQRTQQEDSAVYLCASSLVDGTEVYFGEGSWLTVV.